This entry describes one T cell receptor beta chain. This receptor's antigen is unknown. Base qualities were left out, and no much larger clone turns up one base away. This entry belongs to a study of CD4 T cells in relation to SARS-CoV-2 and coronaviruses (dated by TCRdb to the early 2020s). Looking at the study overall: The ViraFEST assay cultured PBMCs with antigen for nine to ten days, then sequenced TCR beta CDR3s to find antigen-specific clonal expansions. Samples from three pre-COVID donors and the naive versus memory experiments were sequenced with the Adaptive Biotechnologies TCR-sequencing kit; other data were Illumina-based. Using patient-derived lymphoblastoid cell lines, the shared crossreactive spike epitopes were mapped to their HLA restriction. The study assessed, at the TCR clonotype level, memory CD4+ T cell crossreactivity between SARS-CoV-2 and common cold coronavirus spike proteins. An HIV-1 Nef peptide pool or a culture without peptide was used as the negative reference condition. For other donors in the study, expansion assays were sequenced with a different, Illumina-based TCR-beta assay.

CD4+ T cells from unexposed donors were collected before the COVID-19 pandemic (2011-2018). After about 9 days of culture, CD4+ T cells were isolated with the EasySep CD4+ T cell isolation kit. Unexposed donor CD4+ T cells were tested for reactivity to SARS-CoV-2 S and N and four common cold coronavirus spike pools, as cell number allowed. Approximately 2.1 million PBMCs per well were cultured in IMDM with roughly 5% human AB serum and approximately 9.5 IU/ml IL-2. Half of the culture medium was replaced with fresh IL-2-containing medium on days 3 and 7. Triplicate replicate wells were generally used for each peptide culture condition. The leukapheresis product for the unexposed donors was obtained through commercial purchase. Ficoll-Paque PLUS gradient centrifugation was used to isolate PBMCs from leukapheresis product or whole blood. PBMCs were either cryopreserved at -140°C or used fresh in the expansion assay. The QIAamp Micro DNA Kit was used to extract genomic DNA from the CD4+ T cells.

Library creation used the immunoSEQ multiplex PCR assay. Processing in the source paper ran as follows. During preprocessing, nonproductive sequences were discarded, as were any CDR3s that did not begin with C, did not end with F or W, or were shorter than 7 amino acids. Antigen-specific clonotypes were called with the MANAFEST web app on the basis of expansion relative to the reference and to other culture wells. A clone was considered positive if the clone showed significant expansion compared with the reference culture in 2 of 3 replicate wells at an FDR below 0.05. Positive clones also required significant expansion versus all other tandem wells and an odds ratio above 5. Pairwise Levenshtein distance, computed with the stringdist R package after three terminal residues were trimmed from each end, was used as the measure of CDR3 homology. TCRdb's version of the immuneACCESS table is confined to in-frame rearrangements and falls short of the full clone set. An unresolved V gene accounts for under half of the shortfall where checked; the remainder is of unknown origin. V and J calls plus clone size are reproduced from that table; the DNA served to infer D and trimming. Across this sample there are about 18,000 clones, with 77% seen only once. Roughly a quarter of the sample comes from the top ten.

Counted from cysteine to phenylalanine, this CDR3 has 15 amino acids. CDR3 DNA is the only sequence kept; it has 45 bases, read in frame from the first base. Per the germline V gene, MGHRA is the CDR1 and YSYEKL is the CDR2. The germline ends are 15 bases apart after V is trimmed by 4 bases and J by 2 bases. The investigation overall reported the following: Crossreactive clones showed significantly weaker SARS-CoV-2-driven expansion than monoreactive clones, consistent with antigenic imprinting. Crossreactivity analysis was centred on spike protein, so crossreactivity against other viral proteins was not assessed. Memory CD4+ clonotypes crossrecognizing SARS-CoV-2 and at least one common cold coronavirus spike were found in roughly three fifths of donors. No donor contributed both pre-pandemic and post-infection samples, which limited tracing the source of pre-existing responses. The study was constrained by small numbers of patients and of tested TCRs.

The sequence derives from a human donor in good health. The rearranged chain carries TRBV4-1 and TRBJ2-7, with TRBD2 perhaps the D gene, on 6 matching bases. Material: CD4+ T cells from PBMCs, cultured in vitro. CDR3 protein: CASSREGGGTYEQYF. Read as DNA, the sequence is TGCGCCAGCAGCCGAGAAGGCGGCGGGACCTACGAGCAGTACTTC.